This passage covers 5 T cell receptor beta chains from one sample sequenced in a study of response to subunit inactivated influenza vaccine. MiXCR, run by TCRdb on the RT-PCR reads, gives a single entry per CDR3 protein. Here the sample spans hundreds of thousands of distinct CDR3 sequences, about 25% being singletons. Sample: CD4+ T cells sorted from PBMCs, taken about 5 days after vaccination. These receptor sequences come from a man in his fifties or sixties who received an inactivated influenza vaccine.

The V call is TRBV6-1, the J call TRBJ2-3; 7 positions agree with TRBD2. The CDR3 totals 15 residues. The ends lost 6 bases at V and 2 bases at J; junction bases unmatched: 8. Germline V CDR1 and CDR2: MNHNS, SASEGT. DNA of the CDR3: TGTGCCAGCAGCCCCGGCGGGAGCCTCACAGATACGCAGTATTTT. Amino acid sequence: CASSPGGSLTDTQYF.

This clonotype was observed a few times. This chain uses TRBV11-2 with TRBJ1-1; possible D gene TRBD1, 6 bases. Trimming left V 5 bases short and J 5 bases short, with 12 bases between. This CDR3 has 13 residues. Per germline, CDR1 SGHAT and CDR2 FQNNGV. The CDR3 nucleotides are TGTGCCAGCAGCCTTACAGGGTATACTGAAGCTTTCTTT. It specifies CASSLTGYTEAFF.

This clonotype has just a few counts. The rearrangement joins TRBV6-1 to TRBJ2-2; 7 bases are shared with TRBD1. The germline V gene encodes CDR1 MNHNS and CDR2 SASEGT. The V segment lost 5 bases and the J segment 0 bases; nucleotides outside the gene matches: 9. CDR3 length: 17 residues. CDR3 DNA: TGTGCCAGCAGTCGCCAGTGGGGACAGACGAACACCGGGGAGCTGTTTTTT. Translating gives CASSRQWGQTNTGELFF.

In its sample, this clonotype was seen once. The V and J genes are TRBV10-1 and TRBJ1-1; TRBD1 matches at 9 bases. The CDR3 has 15 amino acids. V shed 4 bases and J 1 base; nucleotides not matched to a gene: 4. The V gene's germline CDR1 is WNHNN and CDR2 SYGVQD (reference sequence). The CDR3 DNA sequence: TGCGCCAGCAGTGGGACAGGGGAAGGGAACACTGAAGCTTTCTTT. The encoded protein is CASSGTGEGNTEAFF.

Only a few counts were recorded for this clonotype. The chain uses TRBV21-1 and TRBJ2-7. TRBV21-1 is a pseudogene locus. The CDR3 spans 15 residues. CDR3 protein: CASSVRTDPRGEQYF. The CDR3 coding sequence is TGTGCCAGCAGCGTCCGGACCGATCCTCGGGGCGAGCAGTACTTC.